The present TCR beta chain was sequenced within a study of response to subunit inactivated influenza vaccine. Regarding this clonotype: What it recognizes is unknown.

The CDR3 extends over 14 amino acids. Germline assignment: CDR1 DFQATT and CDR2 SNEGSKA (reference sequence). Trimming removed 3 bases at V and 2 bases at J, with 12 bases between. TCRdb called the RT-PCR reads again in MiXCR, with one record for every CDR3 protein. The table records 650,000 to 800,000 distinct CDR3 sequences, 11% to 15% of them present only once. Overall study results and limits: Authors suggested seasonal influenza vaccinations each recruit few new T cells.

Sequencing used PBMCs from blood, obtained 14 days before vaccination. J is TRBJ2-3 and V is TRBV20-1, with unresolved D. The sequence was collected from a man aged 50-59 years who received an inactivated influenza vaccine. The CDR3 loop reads CSASPTRFTDTQYF. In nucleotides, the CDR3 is TGCAGTGCTAGCCCCACTCGTTTCACAGATACGCAGTATTTT.